This TCR beta chain was sequenced for a study of blood T cell repertoires in COVID-19. The overall study: Both acute and convalescent COVID-19 samples were obtained from the United States, Italy and Spain. T cells, B-cell-depleted T cells, or PBMCs supplied cDNA or gDNA.

Original handling: How many nucleated cells were present was estimated from reference gene primer amplification. Using immunoSEQ multiplex PCR, the repertoire was profiled, and TCRdb retains in-frame clones only, with some absent. V, J and clone size reflect that table, while D and trimming were determined from the DNA. This sample has approximately 100,000 clones, with 80% to 95% found just once. Trimming shortened V by 7 bases and J by 0 bases, and 18 bases separated the two germline ends. CDR3 size: 17 residues. From germline, CDR1 is ENHRY and CDR2 SYGVKD. In this sample, this clone turned up once.

The chain carries TRBV10-3 and TRBJ2-2, with D maybe TRBD1 (5 bases). Sequenced input: peripheral blood. The TCR was taken from a man aged 55 to 70 with acute or convalescent COVID-19. The CDR3 reads CAITPASGAANTGELFF. The CDR3 region has the DNA TGTGCCATCACCCCCGCGAGTGGGGCGGCGAACACCGGGGAGCTGTTTTTT.